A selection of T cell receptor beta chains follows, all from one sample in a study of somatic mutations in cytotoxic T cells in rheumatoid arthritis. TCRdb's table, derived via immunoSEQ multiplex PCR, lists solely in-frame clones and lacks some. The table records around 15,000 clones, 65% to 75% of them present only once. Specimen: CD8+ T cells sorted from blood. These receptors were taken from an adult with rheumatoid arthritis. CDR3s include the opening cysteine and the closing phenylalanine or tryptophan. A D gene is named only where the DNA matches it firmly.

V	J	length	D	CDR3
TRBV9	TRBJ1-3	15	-	CASSSPGFSGNTIYF
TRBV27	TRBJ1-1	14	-	CASSPGTLNTEAFF
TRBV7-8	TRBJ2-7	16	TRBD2	CASSSRLAGGPVEQYF
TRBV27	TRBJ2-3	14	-	CASSFGLNTDTQYF
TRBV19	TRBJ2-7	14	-	CASSTRDSPYEQYF
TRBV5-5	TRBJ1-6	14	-	CASSLETGVSPLHF
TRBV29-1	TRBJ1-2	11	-	CSVMGYYGYTF
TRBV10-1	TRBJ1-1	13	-	CASSEQSNTEAFF
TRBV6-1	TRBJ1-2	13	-	CASSEGPHYGYTF
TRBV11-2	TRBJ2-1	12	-	CASSTEYNEQFF
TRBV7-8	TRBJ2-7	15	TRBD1	CASGKTGTGLNEQYF
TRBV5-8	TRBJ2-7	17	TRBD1	CASSLRDRGLSSYEQYF
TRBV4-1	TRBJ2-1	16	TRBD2	CASSHRPGLADNEQFF
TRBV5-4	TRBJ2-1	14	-	CASSFGTAAGDMFF
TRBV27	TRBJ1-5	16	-	CASTPVGGLGNQPQHF
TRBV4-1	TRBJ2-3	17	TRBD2	CASSQDRAGGPEDTQYF
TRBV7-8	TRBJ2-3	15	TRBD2	CASSFSGGATDTQYF
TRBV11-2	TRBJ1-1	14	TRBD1	CASSLEGTGFEAFF
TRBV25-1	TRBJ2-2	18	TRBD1	CASSEYWATGGDTGELFF
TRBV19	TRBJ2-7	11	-	CASSIGEEQYF
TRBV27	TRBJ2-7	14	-	CASSLYQGAYEQYF
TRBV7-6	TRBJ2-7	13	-	CASSRDNSYEQYF
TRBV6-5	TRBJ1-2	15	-	CASSYSKGPLYGYTF
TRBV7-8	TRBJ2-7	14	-	CASSPRQGAYEQYF
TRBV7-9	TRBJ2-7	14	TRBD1	CASIPPGQGREQYF
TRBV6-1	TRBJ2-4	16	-	CASSDVLGRIENIQYF
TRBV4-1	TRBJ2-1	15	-	CASSQGHRGGNEQFF
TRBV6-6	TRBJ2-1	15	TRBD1	CASRPPGQGRREQFF
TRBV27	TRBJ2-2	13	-	CASSFSVTGELFF
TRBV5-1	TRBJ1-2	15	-	CASSYNLDSNYGYTF
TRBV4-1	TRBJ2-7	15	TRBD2	CASSQVTSGSYEQYF
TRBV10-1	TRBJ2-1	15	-	CASPEGGAKPDEQFF
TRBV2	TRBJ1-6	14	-	CASSGAEDNSPLHF
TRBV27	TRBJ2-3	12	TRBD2	CASGGEWDTQYF
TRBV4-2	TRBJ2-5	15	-	CASSQEGRGTETQYF
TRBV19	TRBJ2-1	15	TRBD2	CASSRTSGSYNEQFF
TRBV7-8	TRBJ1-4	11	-	CASSRREKLFF
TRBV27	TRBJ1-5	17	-	CASSFLTVAGLNQPQHF
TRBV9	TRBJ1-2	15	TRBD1	CASSPSGTANYGYTF
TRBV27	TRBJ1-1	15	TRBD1	CASSLGTGTNTEAFF
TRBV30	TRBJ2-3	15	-	CAWSVPIGGTDTQYF
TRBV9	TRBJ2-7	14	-	CASSVTTASREQYF
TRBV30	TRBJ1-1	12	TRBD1	CAWSSGGTEAFF
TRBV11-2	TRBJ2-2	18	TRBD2	CASSLTQSAGGYTGELFF
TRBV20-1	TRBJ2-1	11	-	CSAGYIDEQFF
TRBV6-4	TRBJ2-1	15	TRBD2	CASSVSGEGYNEQFF
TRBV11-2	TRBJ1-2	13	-	CASSTHIIDGYTF
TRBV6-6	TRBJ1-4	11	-	CASRYRVGLFF
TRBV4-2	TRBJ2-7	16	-	CASSQEQGGSVYEQYF
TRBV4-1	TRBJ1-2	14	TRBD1	CASSQVGTGGGYTF
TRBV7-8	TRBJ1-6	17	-	CASSYTLGSSYNSPLHF
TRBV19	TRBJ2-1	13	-	CASSTSTGNEQFF
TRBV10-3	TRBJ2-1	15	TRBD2	CAIKTGLAGDNEQFF
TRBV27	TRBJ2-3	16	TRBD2	CASSFVHGGATDTQYF
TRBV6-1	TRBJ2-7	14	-	CASSEYHRGGEQYF
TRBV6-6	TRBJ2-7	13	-	CASSYSEGLEQYF